The rows below give T cell receptor beta chains drawn from one sample of a study of shared clonotypes between healthy human individuals. Libraries were prepared by immunoSEQ multiplex PCR; TCRdb keeps only in-frame clonotypes and omits some of them. This table holds 630,000 or so clones, nearly 98% found once. The specimen was naive CD8+ T cells sorted from blood. The receptors shown here come from a man aged 25-45 years in good health. The CDR3 runs from the conserved cysteine through the conserved F or W. D genes are given only for firm matches. Rows may omit the clone size; those that give it use once, few, many or a size class.

V	size	D	J	CDR3	DNA
TRBV27	.	TRBD2	TRBJ2-1	CASSLREREDNEQFF	TGTGCCAGCAGTTTAAGGGAGCGGGAGGACAATGAGCAGTTCTTC
TRBV9	.	TRBD1	TRBJ2-1	CASSTGVNEQFF	TGTGCCAGCAGCACAGGGGTCAATGAGCAGTTCTTC
TRBV7-9	few	TRBD2	TRBJ2-7	CASSLTSGSYYEQYF	TGTGCCAGCAGCCTGACTAGCGGTTCTTACTACGAGCAGTACTTC
TRBV6-6	.	TRBD2	TRBJ2-1	CASSYSSGGANEQFF	TGTGCCAGCAGTTACTCATCGGGAGGGGCGAATGAGCAGTTCTTC
TRBV11-2	.	.	TRBJ2-3	CASSSSIPGGLSQYF	TGTGCCAGCAGCTCCAGCATCCCGGGGGGCCTTTCGCAGTATTTT
TRBV29-1	.	TRBD2	TRBJ2-7	CSVVGGRAPYEQYF	TGCAGCGTCGTTGGCGGGAGGGCTCCCTACGAGCAGTACTTC
TRBV6-5	once	.	TRBJ2-1	CASSFSVGNEQFF	TGTGCCAGCAGTTTTAGCGTGGGCAATGAGCAGTTCTTC
TRBV7-9	.	.	TRBJ1-2	CASSSTDSYGYTF	TGTGCCAGCAGCTCGACCGACAGCTATGGCTACACCTTC
TRBV19	.	.	TRBJ1-1	CASSQGPLTEAFF	TGTGCCAGTAGTCAGGGACCCTTAACTGAAGCTTTCTTT
TRBV2	.	TRBD1	TRBJ2-3	CASEPGQGTDTQYF	TGTGCCAGTGAACCGGGACAGGGTACAGATACGCAGTATTTT
TRBV19	.	.	TRBJ2-7	CASSIAGGSEQYF	TGTGCCAGTAGTATAGCGGGTGGGAGCGAGCAGTACTTC
TRBV6-4	.	TRBD2	TRBJ2-1	CASSERTSGRWDEQFF	TGTGCCAGCAGTGAAAGGACTAGCGGGAGATGGGATGAGCAGTTCTTC
TRBV4-1	.	.	TRBJ2-1	CASSQDSGANYNEQFF	TGCGCCAGCAGCCAAGATTCTGGAGCGAACTACAATGAGCAGTTCTTC
TRBV10-2	.	.	TRBJ2-1	CASSEGGNPYNEQFF	TGCGCCAGCAGTGAGGGGGGGAACCCCTACAATGAGCAGTTCTTC
TRBV27	.	.	TRBJ2-2	CASSPWGLALAGELFF	TGTGCCAGCAGTCCATGGGGGTTAGCTTTGGCCGGGGAGCTGTTTTTT
TRBV7-9	.	TRBD2	TRBJ2-7	CASAGLADSYEQYF	TGTGCCAGCGCCGGACTAGCGGACTCCTACGAGCAGTACTTC
TRBV7-9	.	.	TRBJ1-2	CASSRETGGNYGYTF	TGTGCCAGCAGCCGCGAGACAGGTGGTAACTATGGCTACACCTTC
TRBV28	.	.	TRBJ2-7	CASSFFLAGNPEQYF	TGTGCCAGCAGCTTCTTCCTAGCTGGTAATCCCGAGCAGTACTTC
TRBV2	.	.	TRBJ2-7	CASSEVGGDYEQYF	TGTGCCAGCAGTGAAGTCGGGGGCGACTACGAGCAGTACTTC
TRBV7-8	once	.	TRBJ2-1	CASSGAYNEQFF	TGTGCCAGCTCCGGGGCCTACAATGAGCAGTTCTTC
TRBV5-6	.	.	TRBJ2-1	CASSLPYYNEQFF	TGTGCCAGCAGCTTGCCCTACTACAATGAGCAGTTCTTC
TRBV5-5	.	TRBD2	TRBJ2-5	CASSLGQRGGFEETQYF	TGTGCCAGCAGCTTGGGACAGAGGGGAGGGTTTGAAGAGACCCAGTACTTC
TRBV7-9	.	.	TRBJ2-7	CASSPRGQGPKTYEQYF	TGTGCCAGCAGCCCCCGGGGCCAAGGACCTAAGACCTACGAGCAGTACTTC
TRBV7-9	.	TRBD1	TRBJ2-5	CASSSRDRDQETQYF	TGTGCCAGCAGCTCCCGGGACAGGGATCAAGAGACCCAGTACTTC
TRBV27	.	TRBD1	TRBJ2-7	CASREPGQGAYEQYF	TGTGCCAGCAGGGAACCGGGACAGGGGGCTTACGAGCAGTACTTC
TRBV10-3	.	TRBD2	TRBJ2-1	CAISLAGESYNEQFF	TGTGCCATCAGCTTAGCGGGAGAGTCCTACAATGAGCAGTTCTTC
TRBV7-2	.	.	TRBJ2-3	CASSSLTGGRYTDTQYF	TGTGCCAGCAGCTCCCTCACGGGGGGCCGCTACACAGATACGCAGTATTTT
TRBV5-4	.	TRBD1	TRBJ1-5	CASSWGTGESYSNQPQHF	TGTGCCAGCAGCTGGGGGACAGGGGAAAGCTATAGCAATCAGCCCCAGCATTTT
TRBV28	.	.	TRBJ2-7	CASSLVRITYEQYF	TGTGCCAGCAGTTTAGTCCGTATCACCTACGAGCAGTACTTC
TRBV27	.	.	TRBJ2-2	CASTPSQGDLNTGELFF	TGTGCCAGCACCCCTTCTCAAGGGGACCTGAACACCGGGGAGCTGTTTTTT
TRBV7-9	.	TRBD1	TRBJ2-7	CASSRRDRGYEQYF	TGTGCCAGCAGCCGCCGGGACAGGGGCTACGAGCAGTACTTC
TRBV6-6	.	.	TRBJ2-1	CASSTPLSGVGGEQFF	TGTGCCAGCAGCACCCCTTTGAGCGGAGTAGGGGGTGAGCAGTTCTTC
TRBV18	.	.	TRBJ2-7	CASSLADRPYEQYF	TGTGCCAGCTCACTGGCGGACCGACCTTACGAGCAGTACTTC
TRBV9	.	.	TRBJ1-4	CASGGGAKLFF	TGTGCCAGCGGAGGAGGGGCAAAACTGTTTTTT
TRBV11-3	.	.	TRBJ2-1	CASSPPGFNEQFF	TGTGCCAGCAGCCCGCCCGGGTTCAATGAGCAGTTCTTC
TRBV6-4	once	.	TRBJ1-1	CASSVRAPTMNTEAFF	TGTGCCAGCAGTGTACGGGCCCCAACGATGAACACTGAAGCTTTCTTT
TRBV27	.	.	TRBJ2-3	CASSLGVTPEDTQYF	TGTGCCAGCAGTTTAGGGGTGACCCCGGAGGATACGCAGTATTTT
TRBV18	.	.	TRBJ2-7	CASSPWRGRAYEQYF	TGTGCCAGCTCACCATGGAGGGGCCGCGCCTACGAGCAGTACTTC
TRBV27	.	.	TRBJ2-7	CASSIAQGGPIYEQYF	TGTGCCAGCAGCATAGCCCAGGGGGGTCCCATCTACGAGCAGTACTTC
TRBV29-1	.	TRBD2	TRBJ2-7	CSVDSSAGGTYEQYF	TGCAGCGTTGACTCTTCGGCGGGAGGGACCTACGAGCAGTACTTC
TRBV6-5	once	.	TRBJ2-7	CASSPNREHEQYF	TGTGCCAGCAGTCCAAACAGGGAACACGAGCAGTACTTC
TRBV29-1	.	TRBD1	TRBJ1-2	CSASGTDSYGYTF	TGCAGCGCCTCCGGGACAGATTCATATGGCTACACCTTC
TRBV27	.	TRBD1	TRBJ2-7	CASSGTARDYEQYF	TGTGCCAGTTCCGGGACAGCCCGGGACTACGAGCAGTACTTC
TRBV10-2	once	.	TRBJ2-5	CASSGLPRGKEGKETQYF	TGCGCCAGCAGTGGTCTCCCGCGAGGCAAGGAGGGGAAAGAGACCCAGTACTTC
TRBV4-3	.	.	TRBJ1-5	CASSQDRGDQPQHF	TGCGCCAGCAGCCAAGACAGGGGTGATCAGCCCCAGCATTTT
TRBV7-3	.	TRBD1	TRBJ2-1	CASSPTGAEQFF	TGTGCCAGCAGCCCGACAGGGGCTGAGCAGTTCTTC
TRBV7-7	.	.	TRBJ2-5	CASSRTSDRPEYF	TGTGCTAGCAGTCGTACCTCCGACAGGCCAGAGTACTTC
TRBV5-5	once	.	TRBJ2-7	CASSLSVGERNEQYF	TGTGCCAGCAGCTTATCTGTGGGAGAGCGTAACGAGCAGTACTTC
TRBV7-2	.	.	TRBJ2-3	CASSLGDRLTDTQYF	TGTGCCAGCAGCTTAGGCGACAGACTCACAGATACGCAGTATTTT